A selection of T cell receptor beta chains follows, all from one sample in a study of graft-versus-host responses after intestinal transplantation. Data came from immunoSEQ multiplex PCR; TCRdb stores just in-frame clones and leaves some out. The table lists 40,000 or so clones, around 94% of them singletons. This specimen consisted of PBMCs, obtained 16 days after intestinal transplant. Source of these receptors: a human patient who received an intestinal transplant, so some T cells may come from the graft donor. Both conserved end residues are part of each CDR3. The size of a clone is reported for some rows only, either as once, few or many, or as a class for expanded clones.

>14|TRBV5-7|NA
CASSEGSGANVLTF
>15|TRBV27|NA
CASVTTGRSYNEQFF
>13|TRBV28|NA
CASSHTGGDGYTF
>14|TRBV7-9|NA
CASSLTGGNTEAFF
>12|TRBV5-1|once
CASSLGTYEQYF
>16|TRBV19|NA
CASSIRIAGPAYEQYF
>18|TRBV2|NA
CASSEGLVWGGRSYEQYF
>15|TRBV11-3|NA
CASSLGQGIQETQYF
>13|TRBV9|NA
CASSVRGNSPLHF
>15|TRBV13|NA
CASRPPTGEADTQYF
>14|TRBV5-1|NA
CASSLGQGNEKLFF
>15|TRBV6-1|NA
CASRTDGRVNEKLFF
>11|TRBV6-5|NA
CASSNRIEAFF
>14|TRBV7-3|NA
CASSLTGGEGTQYF
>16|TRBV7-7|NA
CASSQGAAGGGNEQFF
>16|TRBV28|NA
CASSLFSGRLTGELFF
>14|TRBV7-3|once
CASSPQGVYNEQFF
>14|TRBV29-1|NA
CSVETGTGAYEQYF
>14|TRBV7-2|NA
CASSSRSPTYEQYF
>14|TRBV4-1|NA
CASSLSENTGELFF
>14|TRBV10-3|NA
CAIMALAGGGTQYF
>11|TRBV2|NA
CASSDSGPQHF
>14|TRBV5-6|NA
CASSLQPIYYEQYF
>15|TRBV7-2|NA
CASSLVAGGDYGYTF
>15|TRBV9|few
CASSETGGYNEKLFF
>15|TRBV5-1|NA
CASSLLRETYNEQFF
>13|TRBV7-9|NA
CASSLWTAGELFF
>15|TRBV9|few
CASSFTDSLGYGYTF
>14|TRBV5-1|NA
CASRPNRGDSPLHF
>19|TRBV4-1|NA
CASSQELLAGQSFTGELFF
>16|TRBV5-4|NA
CASSSTAGTGRNGYTF
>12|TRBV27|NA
CASSPSSYEQYF
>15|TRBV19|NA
CASSIRTGGDSPLHF
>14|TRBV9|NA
CASSVTWGGTEAFF
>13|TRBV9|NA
CASSVAEHYGYTF
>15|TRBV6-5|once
CATKGDGGFGDEQFF
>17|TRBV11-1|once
CASSSTKGLAISYEQYF
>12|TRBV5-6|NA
CASSSGTHEAFF
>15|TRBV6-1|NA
CASRGTGDANYGYTF
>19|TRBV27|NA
CASSLIHGTGSSYNSPLHF
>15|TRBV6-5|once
CASSSPGTSGNEQYF
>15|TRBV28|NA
CASSRFGGRAGELFF
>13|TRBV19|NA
CASLHTRSTEAFF
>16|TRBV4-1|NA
CASSPKTSGPPLEQYF
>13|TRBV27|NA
CASSLFYNNEQFF
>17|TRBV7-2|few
CASSRRDRDMYQETQYF
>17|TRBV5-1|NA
CASSLGLAGVLYNEQFF
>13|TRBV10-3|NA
CAISADRQETQYF